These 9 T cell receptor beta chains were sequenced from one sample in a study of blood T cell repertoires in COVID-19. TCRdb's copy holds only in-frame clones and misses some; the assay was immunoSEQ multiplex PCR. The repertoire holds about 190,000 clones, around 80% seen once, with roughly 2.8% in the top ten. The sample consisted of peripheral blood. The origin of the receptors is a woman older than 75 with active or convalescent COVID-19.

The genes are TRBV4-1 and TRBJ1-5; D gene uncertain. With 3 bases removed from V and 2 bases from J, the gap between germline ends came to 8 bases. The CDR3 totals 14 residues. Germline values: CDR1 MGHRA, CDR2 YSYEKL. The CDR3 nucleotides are TGCGCCAGCAGCCATCCGTGGCGCAATCAGCCCCAGCATTTT. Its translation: CASSHPWRNQPQHF.

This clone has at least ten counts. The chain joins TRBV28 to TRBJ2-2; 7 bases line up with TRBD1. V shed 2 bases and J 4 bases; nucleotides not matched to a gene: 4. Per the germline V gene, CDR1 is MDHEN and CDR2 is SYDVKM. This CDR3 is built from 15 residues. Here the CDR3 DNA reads TGTGCCAGCAGTTTAATGCCAGGGGGCACCGGGGAGCTGTTTTTT. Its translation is CASSLMPGGTGELFF.

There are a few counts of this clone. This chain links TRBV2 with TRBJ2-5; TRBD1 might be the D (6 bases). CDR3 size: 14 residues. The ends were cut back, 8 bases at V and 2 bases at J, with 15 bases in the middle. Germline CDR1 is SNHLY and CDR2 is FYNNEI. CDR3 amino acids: CASLTRDIQETQYF. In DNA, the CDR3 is TGTGCCAGCCTCACACGGGACATTCAAGAGACCCAGTACTTC.

CDR3 amino acids: CASSIGRDSPLHF. The DNA for the CDR3 is TGTGCCAGTAGTATAGGACGGGATTCACCCCTCCACTTT. This chain uses TRBV19 with TRBJ1-6; D remains unclear. CDR1 LNHDA and CDR2 SQIVND come from the germline V gene (reference sequence). This CDR3 is 13 amino acids long. With 1 base removed from V and 8 bases from J, the gap between germline ends came to 6 bases.

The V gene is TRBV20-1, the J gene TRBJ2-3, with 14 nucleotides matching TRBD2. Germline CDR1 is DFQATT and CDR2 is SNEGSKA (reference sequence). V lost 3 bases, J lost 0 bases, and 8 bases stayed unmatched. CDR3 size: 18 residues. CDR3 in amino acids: CSASGTSGGPDSTDTQYF. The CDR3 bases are TGCAGTGCTAGTGGGACTAGCGGGGGCCCGGATAGCACAGATACGCAGTATTTT.

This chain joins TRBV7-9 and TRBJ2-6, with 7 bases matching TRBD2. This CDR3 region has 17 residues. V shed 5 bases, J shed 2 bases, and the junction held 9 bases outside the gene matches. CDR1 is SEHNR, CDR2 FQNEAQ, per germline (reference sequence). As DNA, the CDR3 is TGTGCCAGCAGCCCACCGGGAGGACCCGCTGGGGCCAACGTCCTGACTTTC. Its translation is CASSPPGGPAGANVLTF.

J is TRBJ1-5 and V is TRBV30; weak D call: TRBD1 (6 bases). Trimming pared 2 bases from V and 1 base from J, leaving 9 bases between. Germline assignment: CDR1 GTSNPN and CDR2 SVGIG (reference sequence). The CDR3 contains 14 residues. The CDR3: CAWSRTASNQPQHF. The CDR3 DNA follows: TGTGCCTGGAGTCGGACAGCGAGCAATCAGCCCCAGCATTTT.

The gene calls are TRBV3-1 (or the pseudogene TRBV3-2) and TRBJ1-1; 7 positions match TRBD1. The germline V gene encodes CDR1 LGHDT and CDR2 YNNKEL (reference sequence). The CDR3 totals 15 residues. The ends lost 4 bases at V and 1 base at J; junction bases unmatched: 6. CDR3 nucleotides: TGTGCCAGCAGCCCCGGGACAGAGACGAACACTGAAGCTTTCTTT. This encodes CASSPGTETNTEAFF.

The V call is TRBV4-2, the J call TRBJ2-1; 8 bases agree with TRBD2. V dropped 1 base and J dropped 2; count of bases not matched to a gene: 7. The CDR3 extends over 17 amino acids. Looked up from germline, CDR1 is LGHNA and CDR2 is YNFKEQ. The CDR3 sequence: CASSQVGGGGPYNEQFF. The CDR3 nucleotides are TGTGCCAGCAGCCAAGTCGGGGGCGGGGGGCCCTACAATGAGCAGTTCTTC.